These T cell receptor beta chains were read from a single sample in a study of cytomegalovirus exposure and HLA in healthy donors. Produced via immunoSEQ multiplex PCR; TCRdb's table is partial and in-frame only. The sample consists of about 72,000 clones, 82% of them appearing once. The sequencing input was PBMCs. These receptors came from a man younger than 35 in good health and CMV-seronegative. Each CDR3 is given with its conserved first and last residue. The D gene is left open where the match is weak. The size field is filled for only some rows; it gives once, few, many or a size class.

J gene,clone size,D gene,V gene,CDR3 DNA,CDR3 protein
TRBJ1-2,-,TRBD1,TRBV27,TGTGCCAGCAGTTACCGGGACAGGGGGTCGGGCCTCTATGGCTACACCTTC,CASSYRDRGSGLYGYTF
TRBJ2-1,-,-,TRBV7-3,TGTGCCAGCAGCGGGCTAGCGTCGAGCTCCTACAATGAGCAGTTCTTC,CASSGLASSSYNEQFF
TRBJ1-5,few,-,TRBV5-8,TGTGCCAGCAGCTTAATAGGGGGTATCGGCAATCAGCCCCAGCATTTT,CASSLIGGIGNQPQHF
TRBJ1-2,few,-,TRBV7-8,TGTGCCAGCAGCCCCAGGGCAGGAGTTTATGGCTACACCTTC,CASSPRAGVYGYTF
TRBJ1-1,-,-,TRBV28,TGTGCCAGCAGGATCAGGGGAAGAGCTGAAGCTTTCTTT,CASRIRGRAEAFF
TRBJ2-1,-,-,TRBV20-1,TGCAGTGCTAGCGGAAGCGGCGAGCAGTTCTTC,CSASGSGEQFF
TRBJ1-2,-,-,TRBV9,TGTGCCAGCAGCGCCCCCGCGGGGGAAGCTAACTATGGCTACACCTTC,CASSAPAGEANYGYTF
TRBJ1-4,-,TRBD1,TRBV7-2,TGTGCCAGCAGCACCCGGACAGGGGGCTATGAAAAACTGTTTTTT,CASSTRTGGYEKLFF
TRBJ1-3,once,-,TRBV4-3,TGCGCCAGCAGCCAAGATGGTGGGGGCTACCTTGGAAACACCATATATTTT,CASSQDGGGYLGNTIYF
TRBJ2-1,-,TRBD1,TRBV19,TGTGCCAGCACCCGACAGGGGCACGAGTTCTTC,CASTRQGHEFF
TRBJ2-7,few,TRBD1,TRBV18,TGTGCCAGCTCACCGGGACAGACCTACGAGCAGTACTTC,CASSPGQTYEQYF
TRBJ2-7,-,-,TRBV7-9,TGTGCCAGCAGCCCCAGCTCTGGCCACAGCTCCTACGAGCAGTACTTC,CASSPSSGHSSYEQYF
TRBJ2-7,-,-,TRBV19,TGTGCCAGTAGAAGTTTTAGTCAGGACATCGACGAGCAGTACTTC,CASRSFSQDIDEQYF
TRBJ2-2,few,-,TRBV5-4,TGTGCCAGCATAGACAGGAACACCGGGGAGCTGTTTTTT,CASIDRNTGELFF
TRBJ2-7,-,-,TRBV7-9,TGTGCCAGCAGCTTAGGCGCTTACGAGCAGTACTTC,CASSLGAYEQYF
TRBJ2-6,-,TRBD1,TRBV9,TGTGCCAGCAGCGTAGCCAGAGAACTCAGGGGGCTGAAGTCTGGGGCCAACGTCCTGACTTTC,CASSVARELRGLKSGANVLTF
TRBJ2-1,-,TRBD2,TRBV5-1,TGCGCCAGCTCCCCCGGGACTAGCGAACCTAAGGGGCAGTTCTTC,CASSPGTSEPKGQFF
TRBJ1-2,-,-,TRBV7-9,TGTGCCAGCAGCTTAGAGGGGACAAAAAACTATGGCTACACCTTC,CASSLEGTKNYGYTF
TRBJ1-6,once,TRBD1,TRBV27,TGTGCCAGCAGTTCTCACATTCCCGGGACAGGGTACAATTCACCCCTCCACTTT,CASSSHIPGTGYNSPLHF